This T cell receptor (beta chain) was obtained from a study of T cells in localized non-small cell lung cancer. Study conclusions and caveats: Uninvolved adjacent lung showed the highest T cell clonality, exceeding tumor. Detection in adjacent lung was observed for a median roughly 62 of the top 100 tumor clones. Heterogeneity remains possible, as sequencing covered one tumor region only. Higher blood T cell density went with longer overall survival.

As concerns this clone: As yet, its antigen is unknown.

The CDR3 covers 12 residues. Germline trimming cut 10 bases from V and 4 bases from J; bases unmatched to any gene: 5. The germline V gene encodes CDR1 SNHLY and CDR2 FYNNEI. TCRdb's table, derived via immunoSEQ multiplex PCR, lists solely in-frame clones and lacks some. Among 2,100 or so clones listed, 35% to 45% were seen once. The chain recombines TRBV2 with TRBJ2-3; 7 bases map to TRBD1. This TCR derives from a man between 40 and 69 years old with stage I lung adenocarcinoma. Here the sequenced sample was lung tumor tissue, taken before any cancer treatment. CDR3 sequence reads: CATATGADTQYF. CDR3 coding DNA: TGTGCCACCGCCACAGGGGCAGATACGCAGTATTTT.